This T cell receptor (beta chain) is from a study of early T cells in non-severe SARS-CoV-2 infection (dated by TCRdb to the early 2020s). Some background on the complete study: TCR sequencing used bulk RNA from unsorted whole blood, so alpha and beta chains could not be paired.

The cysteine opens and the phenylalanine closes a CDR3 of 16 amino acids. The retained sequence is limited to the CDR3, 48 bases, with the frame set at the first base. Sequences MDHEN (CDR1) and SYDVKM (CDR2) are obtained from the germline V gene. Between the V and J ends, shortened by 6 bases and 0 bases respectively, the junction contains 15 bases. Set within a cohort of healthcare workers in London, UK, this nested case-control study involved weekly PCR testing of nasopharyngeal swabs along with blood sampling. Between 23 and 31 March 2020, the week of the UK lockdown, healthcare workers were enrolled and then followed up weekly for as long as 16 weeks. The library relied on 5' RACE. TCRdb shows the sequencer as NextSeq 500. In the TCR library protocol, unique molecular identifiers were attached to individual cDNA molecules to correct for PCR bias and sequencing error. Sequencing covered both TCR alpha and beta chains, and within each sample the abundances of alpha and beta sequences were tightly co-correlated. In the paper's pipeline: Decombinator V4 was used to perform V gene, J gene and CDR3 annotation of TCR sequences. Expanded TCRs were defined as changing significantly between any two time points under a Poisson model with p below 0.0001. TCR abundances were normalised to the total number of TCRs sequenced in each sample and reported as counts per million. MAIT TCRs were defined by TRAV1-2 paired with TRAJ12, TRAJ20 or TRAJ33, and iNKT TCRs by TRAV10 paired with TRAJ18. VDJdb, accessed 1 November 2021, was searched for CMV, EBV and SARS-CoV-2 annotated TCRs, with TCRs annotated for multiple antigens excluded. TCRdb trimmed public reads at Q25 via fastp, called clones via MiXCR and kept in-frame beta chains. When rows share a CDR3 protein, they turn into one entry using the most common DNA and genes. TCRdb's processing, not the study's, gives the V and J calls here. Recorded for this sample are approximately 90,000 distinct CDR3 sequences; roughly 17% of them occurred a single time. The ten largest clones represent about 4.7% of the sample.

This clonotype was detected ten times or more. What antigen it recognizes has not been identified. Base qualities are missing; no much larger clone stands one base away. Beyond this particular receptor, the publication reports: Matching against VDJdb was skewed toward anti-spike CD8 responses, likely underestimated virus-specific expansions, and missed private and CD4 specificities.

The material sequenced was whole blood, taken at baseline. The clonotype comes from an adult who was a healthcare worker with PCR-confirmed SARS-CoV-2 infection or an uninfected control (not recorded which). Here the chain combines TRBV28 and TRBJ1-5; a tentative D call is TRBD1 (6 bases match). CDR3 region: CASRDTGPYSNQPQHF. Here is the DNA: TGTGCCAGCAGGGATACAGGGCCCTATAGCAATCAGCCCCAGCATTTT.